The 5 T cell receptor beta chains in this list originate from one sample, sequenced in a study of somatic mutations in cytotoxic T cells in rheumatoid arthritis. Sequencing used immunoSEQ multiplex PCR; TCRdb keeps in-frame clones, though not all of them. The sample has 18,000 or so clones; around 67% are singletons. Sequencing was carried out using CD8+ T cells sorted from blood. These receptors originate from a woman in her fifties or sixties in good health.

The chain combines TRBV4-1 with TRBJ2-1; D gene ambiguous. CDR1 MGHRA and CDR2 YSYEKL come from the germline V gene. The CDR3 totals 11 residues. The V end was cut by 0 bases, the J end by 9 bases, with 3 bases between. CDR3 sequence: CASSQETEQFF. Here the CDR3 DNA reads TGCGCCAGCAGCCAAGAGACTGAGCAGTTCTTC.

The chain joins TRBV11-2 to TRBJ2-7; TRBD2 agrees at 12 bases. CDR3 length: 17 residues. Germline assignment: CDR1 SGHAT and CDR2 FQNNGV. V was clipped by 0 bases and J by 5 bases; unmatched bases: 8. As DNA, the CDR3 is TGTGCCAGCAGCTTAGACCCTAGCGGGAGGGCCGGCGACGAGCAGTACTTC. As protein: CASSLDPSGRAGDEQYF.

The chain is built from TRBV6-1 and TRBJ1-4; TRBD1 aligns across 10 bases. The CDR3 totals 15 residues. Germline V gives CDR1 MNHNS, CDR2 SASEGT. V was clipped by 3 bases and J by 5 bases; unmatched bases: 3. Here the CDR3 reads CASSDRDRGNEKLFF. The CDR3 DNA sequence: TGTGCCAGCAGTGACCGGGACAGGGGAAATGAAAAACTGTTTTTT.

This clone was detected once. V and J are TRBV6-5 and TRBJ1-2; 7 bases are a match to TRBD1. CDR3 length: 14 amino acids. The J segment lost 2 bases and the V segment lost 10 bases, leaving 10 bases of the junction unmatched. The germline V gene has CDR1 MNHEY and CDR2 SVGAGI. CDR3 bases: TGTGCCACCCAAACGGGACAGACGAACTATGGCTACACCTTC. Translating gives CATQTGQTNYGYTF.

V gene TRBV15 combines with J gene TRBJ1-2, with 9 positions matching TRBD1. The V segment lost 5 bases and the J segment 4 bases; nucleotides outside the gene matches: 5. The CDR3 contains 14 residues. CDR1 and CDR2 from the germline V gene are LNHNV and YYDKDF (reference sequence). CDR3 protein: CATSVDRGTYGYTF. CDR3 sequence (DNA): TGTGCCACCAGCGTAGACAGGGGGACCTATGGCTACACCTTC.